This passage covers 5 T cell receptor beta chains from one sample sequenced in a study of T-cell memory formation after mild COVID-19. A single record per CDR3 protein comes from TCRdb applying MiXCR to the 5' RACE reads. This table has around 310,000 distinct CDR3 sequences, 13% to 15% appearing once. What was sequenced was PBMCs or a T cell subset sorted from them (not recorded which). The receptors here all came from a man aged 18 to 29 who had mild COVID-19 (a few samples of this study predate the infection). Cell type and time point are not known.

This clonotype was counted only a few times. The gene calls are TRBV20-1 and TRBJ2-1, with 12 bases matching TRBD2. Germline loops: CDR1 DFQATT, CDR2 SNEGSKA (reference sequence). V gave up 5 bases and J gave up 5 bases; unmatched junction bases: 7. This CDR3 has 15 amino acids. DNA of the CDR3: TGCAGTGCTCCCAAACTAGCGGGGGGCGACAATGAGCAGTTCTTC. This translates into CSAPKLAGGDNEQFF.

There are many counts of this clonotype. For the CDR3, the DNA is TGTGCCAGCAGTGACTCGTCGAATTCACCCCTCCACTTT. Residues: CASSDSSNSPLHF. The genes are TRBV6-4 and TRBJ1-6; D is unresolved. The germline V gene encodes CDR1 MRHNA and CDR2 SNTAGT. The CDR3 has 13 residues. The V gene lost 0 bases and the J gene lost 7 bases, with 4 bases spanning the gap.

This chain links TRBV7-9 with TRBJ2-5, with D perhaps matching TRBD2 (5 bases). This CDR3 spans 11 amino acids. With 5 bases removed from V and 7 bases from J, the gap between germline ends came to 8 bases. The V gene's germline CDR1 is SEHNR and CDR2 FQNEAQ (reference sequence). CDR3 sequence: CASSPLATQYF. DNA of the CDR3: TGTGCCAGCAGCCCTCTAGCGACCCAGTACTTC.

V is TRBV27 and J is TRBJ1-2, with TRBD1 as a possible D gene (6 bases). Germline CDR1 is MNHEY and CDR2 is SMNVEV (reference sequence). The ends were cut back, 3 bases at V and 2 bases at J, with 10 bases in the middle. The CDR3 covers 14 residues. CDR3 DNA: TGTGCCAGCAGTTTCCGACAGGTGAACTATGGCTACACCTTC. Translating gives CASSFRQVNYGYTF.

The V call is TRBV27, the J call TRBJ1-1; D remains ambiguous. Between the trimmed V and J ends, which lost 6 bases and 7 bases, there was a span of 12 bases. CDR1 MNHEY and CDR2 SMNVEV come from the germline V gene (reference sequence). The CDR3 contains 12 residues. DNA for the CDR3: TGTGCCAGCAGCTCAGGTACGAGTGAAGCTTTCTTT. Its protein product is CASSSGTSEAFF.